The clone carrying this T cell receptor beta chain showed up just a few times. No antigen is known for it. Produced via immunoSEQ multiplex PCR; TCRdb's table is partial and in-frame only. The table lists thousands of clones, approximately 70% of them singletons. The sample originates from a study of neoadjuvant anti-PD-1 for oral cavity cancer. At the level of the study: Non-progressing patients received a fourth nivolumab dose near day 43, then surgery on days 50-56.

In germline, CDR1 is PRHDT, CDR2 FYEKMQ (reference sequence). The V and J ends lost 4 bases and 3 bases respectively, with 16 bases between them. There are 15 residues in the CDR3. Study-wide points: TCR analyses covered only a few patients per response group.

Time point denoted: after neoadjuvant nivolumab, at surgical resection. Patients were newly diagnosed with stage II-IVA oral cavity squamous cell carcinoma without prior systemic or radiation treatment. This TCR derives from a person between 40 and 80 years old with oral cavity squamous cell carcinoma. This chain connects TRBV13 to TRBJ2-7; D not certain. This specimen was PBMCs, taken after nivolumab (anti-PD-1) treatment. This chain's CDR3 is CASSSFDGGNYEQYF. The CDR3 DNA reads TGTGCCAGCAGCTCCTTCGACGGCGGTAACTACGAGCAGTACTTC.